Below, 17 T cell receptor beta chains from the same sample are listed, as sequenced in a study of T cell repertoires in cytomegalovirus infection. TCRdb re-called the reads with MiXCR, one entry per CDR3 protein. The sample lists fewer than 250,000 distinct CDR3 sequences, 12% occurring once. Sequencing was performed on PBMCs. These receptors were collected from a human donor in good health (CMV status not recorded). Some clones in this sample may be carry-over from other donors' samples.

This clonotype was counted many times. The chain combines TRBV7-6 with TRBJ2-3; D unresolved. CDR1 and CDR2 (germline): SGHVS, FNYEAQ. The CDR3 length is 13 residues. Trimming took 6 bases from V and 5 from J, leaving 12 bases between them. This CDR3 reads CASRGPPGDTQYF. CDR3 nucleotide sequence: TGTGCCAGCAGAGGCCCCCCGGGAGATACGCAGTATTTT.

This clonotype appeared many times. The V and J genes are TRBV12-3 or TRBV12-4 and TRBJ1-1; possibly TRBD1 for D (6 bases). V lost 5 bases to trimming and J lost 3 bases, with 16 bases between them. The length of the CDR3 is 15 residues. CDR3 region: CASSRTKPGDTEAFF. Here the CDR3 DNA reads TGTGCCAGCAGTCGGACAAAACCAGGGGACACTGAAGCTTTCTTT.

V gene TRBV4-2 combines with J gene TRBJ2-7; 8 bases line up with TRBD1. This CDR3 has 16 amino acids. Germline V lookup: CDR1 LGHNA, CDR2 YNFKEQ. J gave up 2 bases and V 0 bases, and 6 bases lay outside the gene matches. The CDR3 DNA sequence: TGTGCCAGCAGCCAAGAAAGACAGGGGCCACCCTACGAGCAGTACTTC. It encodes CASSQERQGPPYEQYF.

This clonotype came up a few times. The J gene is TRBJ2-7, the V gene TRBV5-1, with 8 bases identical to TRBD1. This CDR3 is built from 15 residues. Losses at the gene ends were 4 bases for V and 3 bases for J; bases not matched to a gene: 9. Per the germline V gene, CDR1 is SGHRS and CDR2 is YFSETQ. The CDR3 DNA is TGCGCCAGCAGCGTCTCCGGGACAGGCCGCTACGAGCAGTACTTC. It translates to CASSVSGTGRYEQYF.

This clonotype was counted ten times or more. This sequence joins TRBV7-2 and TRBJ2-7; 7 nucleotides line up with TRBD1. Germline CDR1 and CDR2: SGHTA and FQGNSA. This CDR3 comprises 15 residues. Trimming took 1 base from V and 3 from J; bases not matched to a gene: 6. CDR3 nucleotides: TGTGCCAGCAGCTTAGGGGGGCAGGGGGTCTACGAGCAGTACTTC. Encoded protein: CASSLGGQGVYEQYF.

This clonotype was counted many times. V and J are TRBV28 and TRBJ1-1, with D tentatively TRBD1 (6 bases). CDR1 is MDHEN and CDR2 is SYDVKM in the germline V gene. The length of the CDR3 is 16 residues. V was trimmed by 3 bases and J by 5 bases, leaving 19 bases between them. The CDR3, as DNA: TGTGCCAGCAGTTTCCACGAACAGGGAATAAGGACTGAAGCTTTCTTT. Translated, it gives CASSFHEQGIRTEAFF.

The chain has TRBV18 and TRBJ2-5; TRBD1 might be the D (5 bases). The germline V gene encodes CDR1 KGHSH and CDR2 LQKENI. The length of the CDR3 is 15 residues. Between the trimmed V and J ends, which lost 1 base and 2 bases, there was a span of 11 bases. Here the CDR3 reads CASSPLLRGQETQYF. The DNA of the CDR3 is TGTGCCAGCTCACCACTTCTTAGGGGACAAGAGACCCAGTACTTC.

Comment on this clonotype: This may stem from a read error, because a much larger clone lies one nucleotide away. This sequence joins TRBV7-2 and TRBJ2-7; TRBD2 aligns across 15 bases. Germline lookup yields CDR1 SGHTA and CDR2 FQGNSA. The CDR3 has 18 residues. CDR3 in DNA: TGTGCCAGCAGCGGAGGGACTAGCGGGGGGATCCCTACCTACGAGCGGTACTTC. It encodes CASSGGTSGGIPTYERYF.

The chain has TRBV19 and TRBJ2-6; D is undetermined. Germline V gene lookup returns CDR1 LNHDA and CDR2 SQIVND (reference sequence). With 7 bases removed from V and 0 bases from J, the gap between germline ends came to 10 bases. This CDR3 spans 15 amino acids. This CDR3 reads CASKTPTSGANVLTF. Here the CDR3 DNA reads TGTGCCAGTAAAACTCCTACCTCTGGGGCCAACGTCCTGACTTTC.

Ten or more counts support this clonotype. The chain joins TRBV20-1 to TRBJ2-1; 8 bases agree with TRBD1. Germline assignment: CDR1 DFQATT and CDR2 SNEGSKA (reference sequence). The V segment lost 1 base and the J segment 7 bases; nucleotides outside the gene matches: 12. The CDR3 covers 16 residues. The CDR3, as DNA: TGCAGTGCTAGAGTCCTACAGGGGGAGAACAAGAATGAGCAGTTCTTC. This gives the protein CSARVLQGENKNEQFF.

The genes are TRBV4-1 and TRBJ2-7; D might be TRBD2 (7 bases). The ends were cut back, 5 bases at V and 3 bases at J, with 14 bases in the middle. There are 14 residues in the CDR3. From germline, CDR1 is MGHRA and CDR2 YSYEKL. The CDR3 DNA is TGCGCCAGCAGCGAGGGGGGGCACGGCTACGAGCAGTACTTC. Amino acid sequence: CASSEGGHGYEQYF.

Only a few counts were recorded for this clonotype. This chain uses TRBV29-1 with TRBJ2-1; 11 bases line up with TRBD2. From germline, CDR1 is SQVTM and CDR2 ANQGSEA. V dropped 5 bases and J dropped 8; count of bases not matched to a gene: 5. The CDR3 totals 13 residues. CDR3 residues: CSVTLAGGHEQFF. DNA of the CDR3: TGCAGCGTTACCCTAGCGGGGGGACATGAGCAGTTCTTC.

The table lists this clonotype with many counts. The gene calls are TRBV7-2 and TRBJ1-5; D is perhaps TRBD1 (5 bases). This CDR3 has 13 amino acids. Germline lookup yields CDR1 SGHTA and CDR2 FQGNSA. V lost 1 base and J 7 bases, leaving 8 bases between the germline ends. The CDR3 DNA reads TGTGCCAGCAGCTTAGACCGACAGCAGCCCCAGCATTTT. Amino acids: CASSLDRQQPQHF. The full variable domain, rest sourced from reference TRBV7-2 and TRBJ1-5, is GAGVSQSPSNKVTEKGKDVELRCDPISGHTALYWYRQSLGQGLEFLIYFQGNSAPDKSGLPSDRFSAERTGGSVSTLTIQRTQQEDSAVYLCASSLDRQQPQHFGDGTRLSIL.

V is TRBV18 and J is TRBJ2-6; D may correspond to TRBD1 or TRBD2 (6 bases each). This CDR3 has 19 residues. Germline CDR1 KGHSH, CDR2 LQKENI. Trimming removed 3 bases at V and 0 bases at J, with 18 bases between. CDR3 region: CASSPTTGGGHSGANVLTF. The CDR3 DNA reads TGTGCCAGCTCACCTACGACAGGAGGGGGACACTCTGGGGCCAACGTCCTGACTTTC.

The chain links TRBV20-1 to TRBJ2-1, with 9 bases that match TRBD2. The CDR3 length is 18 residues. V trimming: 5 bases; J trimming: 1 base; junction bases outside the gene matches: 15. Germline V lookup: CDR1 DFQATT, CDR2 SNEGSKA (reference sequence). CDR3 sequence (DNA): TGCAGTGCTCGCTCGGGGGCGGGAGGGCGGGTTTCCTACAATGAGCAGTTCTTC. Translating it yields CSARSGAGGRVSYNEQFF.

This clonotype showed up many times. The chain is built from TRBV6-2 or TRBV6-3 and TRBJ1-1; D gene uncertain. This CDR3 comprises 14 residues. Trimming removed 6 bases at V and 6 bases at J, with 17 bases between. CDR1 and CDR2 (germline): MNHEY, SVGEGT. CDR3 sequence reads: CASSPANYLAEAFF. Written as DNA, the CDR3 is TGTGCCAGCAGCCCGGCAAACTATCTGGCTGAAGCTTTCTTT.

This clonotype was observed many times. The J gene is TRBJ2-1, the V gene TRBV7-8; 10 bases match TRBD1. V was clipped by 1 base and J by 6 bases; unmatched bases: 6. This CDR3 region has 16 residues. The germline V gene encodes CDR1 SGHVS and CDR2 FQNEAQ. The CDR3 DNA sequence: TGTGCCAGCAGCTTAGTTAGGACAGGGGGATTCAATGAGCAGTTCTTC. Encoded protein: CASSLVRTGGFNEQFF.